These 11 T cell receptor beta chains came from one sample sequenced in a study of OX40 agonist ivuxolimab in advanced cancers. TCRdb's copy holds only in-frame clones and misses some; the assay was immunoSEQ multiplex PCR. This table has about 60,000 clones, roughly 80% appearing once. The input for sequencing was CD4+ or CD8+ T cells sorted from blood, taken in a trial of the OX40 agonist ivuxolimab. Receptor source: an adult with an advanced solid tumor such as melanoma, head and neck, liver or kidney cancer.

This clone was seen just once. The chain uses TRBV28 and TRBJ2-3; no reliable D call. Trimming cost V 6 bases and J 6 bases, with 19 bases left between them. Germline CDR1 reads MDHEN; CDR2 reads SYDVKM. This CDR3 comprises 15 residues. The chain's CDR3 is CASSPDSWKGDTQYF. The CDR3 DNA is TGTGCCAGCAGCCCGGATAGCTGGAAAGGGGATACGCAGTATTTT.

This chain uses TRBV9 with TRBJ1-2; 11 nucleotides line up with TRBD1. This CDR3 region has 16 residues. The V segment lost 4 bases and the J segment 2 bases; nucleotides outside the gene matches: 7. From germline, CDR1 is SGDLS and CDR2 YYNGEE. In DNA, the CDR3 is TGTGCCAGCAGCCCCCGGGGGACAGGGGGGAACTATGGCTACACCTTC. Translated, it gives CASSPRGTGGNYGYTF.

The rearrangement links TRBV30 to TRBJ1-2; the D is unclear. The V gene's germline CDR1 is GTSNPN and CDR2 SVGIG (reference sequence). The CDR3 runs to 14 residues. V shed 5 bases and J shed 2 bases, with 15 bases lying between them. The DNA for the CDR3 is TGTGCCTGGCCCCCTGGCGACGGGAACTATGGCTACACCTTC. Its protein product is CAWPPGDGNYGYTF.

The chain recombines TRBV6-6 with TRBJ1-2; 12 bases fit TRBD1. The germline V gene has CDR1 MNHNY and CDR2 SVGAGI (reference sequence). Unmatched junction bases numbered 8, after V lost 6 bases and J lost 6 bases. This CDR3 is built from 15 residues. The CDR3 DNA is TGTGCCAGCAGGGAAAACCGGGACAGGGGGCATGGCTACACCTTC. Protein sequence: CASRENRDRGHGYTF.

This chain connects TRBV18 to TRBJ1-1, with 9 bases that match TRBD1. The CDR3 totals 13 residues. CDR1 is KGHSH and CDR2 is LQKENI in the germline V gene. V shed 5 bases and J 5 bases; nucleotides not matched to a gene: 3. The DNA of the CDR3 is TGTGCCAGCTCAGGACAGGGGACTACTGAAGCTTTCTTT. Translation: CASSGQGTTEAFF.

This sequence joins TRBV7-2 and TRBJ2-5; 8 nucleotides line up with TRBD2. J lost 0 bases, V lost 1 base, and 7 bases had no gene match. CDR3 size: 17 residues. CDR1 and CDR2 (germline): SGHTA, FQGNSA. The CDR3 sequence: CASSLDGIAGNQETQYF. The CDR3 region has the DNA TGTGCCAGCAGCTTAGATGGGATAGCGGGAAACCAAGAGACCCAGTACTTC.

V gene TRBV28 combines with J gene TRBJ2-7; a possible D gene is TRBD1 (6 bases). This CDR3 has 14 amino acids. Germline lookup yields CDR1 MDHEN and CDR2 SYDVKM. V lost 6 bases, J lost 2 bases, and 14 bases lay in between. The chain's CDR3 is CASSFPRDTYEQYF. The CDR3 DNA reads as TGTGCCAGCAGCTTTCCCCGGGACACCTACGAGCAGTACTTC.

The rearrangement joins TRBV27 to TRBJ2-7; tentatively, D is TRBD1 or TRBD2 (5 bases each). This CDR3 comprises 12 residues. Germline loops: CDR1 MNHEY, CDR2 SMNVEV (reference sequence). V lost 6 bases and J 0 bases, leaving 6 bases between the germline ends. CDR3 in DNA: TGTGCCAGCAGGGGACCCTCCTACGAGCAGTACTTC. This encodes CASRGPSYEQYF.

This clone has only one observation. The J gene is TRBJ2-6, the V gene TRBV5-6; TRBD2 agrees at 10 bases. J lost 0 bases, V lost 4 bases, and 7 bases had no gene match. CDR1 and CDR2 from the germline V gene are SGHDT and YYEEEE. CDR3 length equals 18 residues. The CDR3 here is CASSRLAGLASGANVLTF. The CDR3 DNA follows: TGTGCCAGCAGCCGACTAGCGGGCCTCGCCTCTGGGGCCAACGTCCTGACTTTC.

The chain carries TRBV29-1 and TRBJ1-1; D is ambiguous. V dropped 4 bases and J dropped 6 bases, with 15 bases sitting between them. In germline, CDR1 is SQVTM, CDR2 ANQGSEA. The CDR3 spans 13 residues. The CDR3 region has the DNA TGCAGCGTTGTAAGGATAGGCAGCGCTGAAGCTTTCTTT. It is translated as CSVVRIGSAEAFF.

The table lists this clone with a count of one. The CDR3 DNA reads as TGTGCCAGCAGCTTAGAGTTCGATGGGGCTAGCGGGAGTTATTTCGCAGATACGCAGTATTTT. As protein: CASSLEFDGASGSYFADTQYF. V usage is TRBV7-6 and J usage is TRBJ2-3, with 10 bases matching TRBD2. The J segment lost 4 bases and the V segment lost 1 base, leaving 20 bases of the junction unmatched. Germline values: CDR1 SGHVS, CDR2 FNYEAQ. This CDR3 spans 21 amino acids.